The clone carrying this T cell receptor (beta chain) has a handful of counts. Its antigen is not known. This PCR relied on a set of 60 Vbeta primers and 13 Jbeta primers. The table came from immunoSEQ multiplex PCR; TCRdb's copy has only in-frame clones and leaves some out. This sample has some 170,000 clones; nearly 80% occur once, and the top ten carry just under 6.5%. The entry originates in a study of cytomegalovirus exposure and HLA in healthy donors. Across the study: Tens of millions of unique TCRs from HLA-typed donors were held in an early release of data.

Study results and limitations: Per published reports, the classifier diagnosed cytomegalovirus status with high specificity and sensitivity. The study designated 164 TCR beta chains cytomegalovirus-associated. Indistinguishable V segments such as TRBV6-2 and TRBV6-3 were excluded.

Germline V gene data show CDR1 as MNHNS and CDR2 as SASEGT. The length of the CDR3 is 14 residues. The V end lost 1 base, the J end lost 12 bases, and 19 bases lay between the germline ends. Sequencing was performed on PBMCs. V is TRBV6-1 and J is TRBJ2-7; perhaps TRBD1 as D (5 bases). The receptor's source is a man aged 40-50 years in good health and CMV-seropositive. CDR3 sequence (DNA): TGTGCCAGCAGTGAAGTTAATTGGGGCCCAAGGGGGTACTTC. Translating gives CASSEVNWGPRGYF.